The next 26 T cell receptor beta chains were all read from a single sample in a study of a mutant IDH1 vaccine in newly diagnosed glioma. Documented time point: week 35, safety follow-up. Alongside topical imiquimod, each dose of vaccine comprised 300 ug of mutant IDH1 20-mer peptide. Method: immunoSEQ multiplex PCR; TCRdb's copy keeps in-frame clones and lacks some. The table includes tens of thousands of clones, around 87% detected once. No cognate antigen is known for these TCRs. The specimen comprised PBMCs, sampled from a glioma patient whose treatment included an IDH1 peptide vaccine. Receptor source: a man aged 40-49 years with glioma.

J is TRBJ1-6 and V is TRBV7-9; 10 bases agree with TRBD1. Germline V lookup: CDR1 SEHNR, CDR2 FQNEAQ (reference sequence). With 3 bases clipped from V and 8 bases from J, the junction kept 4 bases outside the gene matches. The CDR3 sequence is 15 residues long. Here the CDR3 DNA reads TGTGCCAGCAGCTTTTGGGGGACAGGGGATTCACCCCTCCACTTT. Its translation is CASSFWGTGDSPLHF. The full variable domain, with the rest looked up from reference TRBV7-9 and TRBJ1-6, is DTGVSQNPRHKITKRGQNVTFRCDPISEHNRLYWYRQTLGQGPEFLTYFQNEAQLEKSRLLSDRFSAERPKGSFSTLEIQRTEQGDSAMYLCASSFWGTGDSPLHFGNGTRLTVT.

The genes are TRBV7-9 and TRBJ2-1; the match to TRBD2 covers 8 bases. J gave up 5 bases and V 6 bases, and 0 bases lay outside the gene matches. The germline gives CDR1 SEHNR, CDR2 FQNEAQ (reference sequence). The CDR3 length is 12 residues. CDR3 nucleotides: TGTGCCAGCAGGACTAGCGACAATGAGCAGTTCTTC. It yields the protein CASRTSDNEQFF.

The rearrangement links TRBV19 to TRBJ2-1; no clear D gene. The length of the CDR3 is 15 residues. CDR1 LNHDA and CDR2 SQIVND come from the germline V gene (reference sequence). V was trimmed by 5 bases and J by 0 bases, leaving 11 bases between them. CDR3 DNA sequence: TGTGCCAGTAGTTTCGAAGGGATCTCCTACAATGAGCAGTTCTTC. Amino acids: CASSFEGISYNEQFF. Looking up the rest from reference TRBV19 and TRBJ2-1 gives the full variable domain: DGGITQSPKYLFRKEGQNVTLSCEQNLNHDAMYWYRQDPGQGLRLIYYSQIVNDFQKGDIAEGYSVSREKKESFPLTVTSAQKNPTAFYLCASSFEGISYNEQFFGPGTRLTVL.

The rearrangement uses TRBV6-4 and TRBJ2-2, with D possibly being TRBD2 (6 bases). Germline CDR1 MRHNA, CDR2 SNTAGT. The V end was cut by 6 bases, the J end by 3 bases, with 11 bases between. There are 14 residues in the CDR3. CDR3 sequence (DNA): TGTGCCAGCAGATCTAGCGCAGACACCGGGGAGCTGTTTTTT. Residues: CASRSSADTGELFF.

With respect to this clone: A read error may produce the germline difference seen at one junction end. The rearrangement links TRBV6-6 to TRBJ2-7; 7 bases agree with TRBD1. Germline CDR1 is MNHNY and CDR2 is SVGAGI (reference sequence). CDR3 length equals 15 residues. The CDR3 reads CASSYERGRSDEQYF. Written as DNA, the CDR3 is TGTGCCAGCAGTTACGAAAGGGGGCGCTCCGACGAGCAGTACTTC.

Concerning this clone itself: Different DNA sequences within this sample yield the same CDR3. Here the CDR3 DNA reads TGTGCCAGCAGTTACGACAGCGGCACCGGGGAGCTGTTTTTT. Amino acids: CASSYDSGTGELFF. V and J are TRBV6-5 and TRBJ2-2, with D perhaps TRBD1 or TRBD2 (5 bases each). Trimming removed 2 bases at V and 4 bases at J, with 8 bases between. CDR1 is MNHEY and CDR2 is SVGAGI in the germline V gene. This CDR3 comprises 14 residues.

As regards this clone: The junction does not match germline at one end; this may be a read error. The V and J genes are TRBV6-1 and TRBJ2-5; D tentatively reads TRBD1 or TRBD2 (5 bases each). Per germline, CDR1 MNHNS and CDR2 SASEGT. This CDR3 contains 15 residues. CDR3 in DNA: TGTGCCAGCAGCGAAGGGCTAGCCTGGGGGTGGACCCAGTACTTC. It codes for CASSEGLAWGWTQYF.

DNA of the CDR3: TGTGCCAGCAGTTTCCTCGAGGGAAACACCATATATTTT. It yields the protein CASSFLEGNTIYF. This sequence joins TRBV6-5 and TRBJ1-3; D gene ambiguous. With 4 bases removed from V and 4 bases from J, the gap between germline ends came to 8 bases. The CDR3 consists of 13 residues. Germline CDR1 MNHEY, CDR2 SVGAGI.

This sequence joins TRBV6-1 and TRBJ2-5; 9 bases are shared with TRBD1. Germline assignment: CDR1 MNHNS and CDR2 SASEGT. The J segment lost 0 bases and the V segment lost 6 bases, leaving 2 bases of the junction unmatched. The length of the CDR3 is 14 residues. CDR3 DNA: TGTGCCAGCAGGGACAGGGGTTACCAAGAGACCCAGTACTTC. Translated, it gives CASRDRGYQETQYF.

Only a few counts were recorded for this clone. The rearrangement links TRBV29-1 to TRBJ1-2, with D perhaps TRBD1 (5 bases). The CDR3 runs to 12 residues. CDR1 is SQVTM and CDR2 is ANQGSEA in the germline V gene. V lost 7 bases to trimming and J lost 3 bases, with 12 bases between them. CDR3 sequence (DNA): TGCAGCGGCTTATTGGGGGACTATGGCTACACCTTC. As protein: CSGLLGDYGYTF.

Regarding this clone: Within the sample, other DNA sequences also encode this same CDR3. The V gene is TRBV6-6, the J gene TRBJ2-7; D possibly matches TRBD1 or TRBD2 (5 bases each). Germline V gives CDR1 MNHNY, CDR2 SVGAGI (reference sequence). The CDR3 has 12 residues. The V gene lost 5 bases and the J gene lost 3 bases, with 8 bases spanning the gap. CDR3 nucleotide sequence: TGTGCCAGCAGTCGGGACGGCTACGAGCAGTACTTC. As protein: CASSRDGYEQYF.

This clone was counted once. The gene calls are TRBV2 and TRBJ2-7; 13 bases line up with TRBD2. CDR3 size: 15 residues. Germline trimming cut 4 bases from V and 3 bases from J; bases unmatched to any gene: 3. Germline V lookup: CDR1 SNHLY, CDR2 FYNNEI. The CDR3 sequence is CASSGTSGGFYEQYF. The CDR3 DNA reads TGTGCCAGCAGTGGGACTAGCGGGGGATTCTACGAGCAGTACTTC.

The V call is TRBV27, the J call TRBJ1-4; possibly TRBD1 for D (5 bases). V was cut by 5 bases and J by 7 bases, with 17 bases left in between. Germline loops: CDR1 MNHEY, CDR2 SMNVEV (reference sequence). CDR3 length: 15 amino acids. The CDR3 DNA follows: TGTGCCAGCAGTCCTTCGTGGGGGGTCGGTGAAAAACTGTTTTTT. It is translated as CASSPSWGVGEKLFF.

This chain links TRBV25-1 with TRBJ2-1; 9 nucleotides match TRBD2. CDR1 and CDR2 from the germline V gene are MGHDK and SYGVNS. Trimming removed 4 bases from V and 0 bases from J; junction bases left unmatched: 4. CDR3 length: 16 residues. The CDR3 DNA follows: TGTGCCAGCAGTGCCGGGACTAGCCCCTCCTACAATGAGCAGTTCTTC. This gives the protein CASSAGTSPSYNEQFF.

The chain uses TRBV29-1 and TRBJ2-6; no reliable D call. Germline-derived CDR1 and CDR2 are SQVTM and ANQGSEA. The CDR3 is made up of 13 amino acids. Trimming pared 7 bases from V and 2 bases from J, leaving 9 bases between. The CDR3 reads CSAGRPGANVLTF. The CDR3 nucleotides read TGCAGCGCCGGACGACCTGGGGCCAACGTCCTGACTTTC.

The V gene is TRBV9, the J gene TRBJ2-6; D not resolved. Trimming removed 4 bases from V and 0 bases from J, with 11 bases in between. Per the germline V gene, CDR1 is SGDLS and CDR2 is YYNGEE. CDR3 length equals 16 residues. CDR3: CASSINRYSGANVLTF. The CDR3 DNA reads as TGTGCCAGCAGCATAAACCGCTACTCTGGGGCCAACGTCCTGACTTTC.

The genes are TRBV6-5 and TRBJ1-4; D is unresolved. CDR1 is MNHEY, CDR2 SVGAGI, per germline. Trimming pared 4 bases from V and 4 bases from J, leaving 10 bases between. CDR3 length: 14 amino acids. CDR3 bases: TGTGCCAGCAGTTTCCACGGAATTAATGAAAAACTGTTTTTT. This codes for CASSFHGINEKLFF.

The chain combines TRBV4-1 with TRBJ1-4; D possibly corresponds to TRBD1 (5 bases). CDR1 and CDR2 (germline): MGHRA, YSYEKL. There are 16 residues in the CDR3. V was trimmed by 1 base and J by 7 bases, leaving 16 bases between them. Written as DNA, the CDR3 is TGCGCCAGCAGCCAAGGGGCTCGCCTAGGGGTTGAAAAACTGTTTTTT. Translated, it gives CASSQGARLGVEKLFF.

This sequence joins TRBV5-6 and TRBJ2-7, with D tentatively TRBD2 (6 bases). The CDR3 is 17 amino acids. The germline V gene encodes CDR1 SGHDT and CDR2 YYEEEE. The CDR3 DNA sequence: TGTGCCAGCAGCTCACTCGAAAACTTTACTAGCTCCCACGAGCAGTACGTC. It codes for CASSSLENFTSSHEQYV.

This chain joins TRBV27 and TRBJ2-5; D unclear. V was trimmed by 3 bases and J by 5 bases, leaving 10 bases between them. Germline loops: CDR1 MNHEY, CDR2 SMNVEV (reference sequence). The CDR3 has 13 residues. The CDR3 DNA reads TGTGCCAGCAGTTTTTGGGTTGGGGAGACCCAGTACTTC. Protein product: CASSFWVGETQYF.

The chain uses TRBV4-1 and TRBJ2-7; 9 bases agree with TRBD1. Trimming at V came to 1 base and at J to 6 bases, leaving 4 bases not matched to a gene. Germline CDR1 reads MGHRA; CDR2 reads YSYEKL. The CDR3 covers 14 residues. CDR3: CASSQAGTGTEQYV. CDR3 in DNA: TGCGCCAGCAGCCAAGCCGGGACAGGGACCGAGCAGTACGTC.

This clone was detected only once. The rearrangement joins TRBV11-2 to TRBJ1-3; D gene ambiguous. Germline V gene lookup returns CDR1 SGHAT and CDR2 FQNNGV. This CDR3 has 15 amino acids. The V and J ends lost 4 bases and 7 bases respectively, with 17 bases between them. CDR3 coding DNA: TGTGCCAGCAGCTCTCTCATCGGCCGCCGGAACACCATATATTTT. This sequence encodes CASSSLIGRRNTIYF. Full variable domain (rest looked up from reference TRBV11-2 and TRBJ1-3): EAGVAQSPRYKIIEKRQSVAFWCNPISGHATLYWYQQILGQGPKLLIQFQNNGVVDDSQLPKDRFSAERLKGVDSTLKIQPAKLEDSAVYLCASSSLIGRRNTIYFGEGSWLTVV.

The chain combines TRBV18 with TRBJ2-1, with D perhaps TRBD2 (5 bases). The V and J ends lost 4 bases and 2 bases respectively, with 15 bases between them. CDR1 and CDR2 from the germline V gene are KGHSH and LQKENI. The CDR3 loop spans 16 amino acids. CDR3 amino acids: CASSLLGRVTYNEQFF. CDR3 nucleotide sequence: TGTGCCAGCTCACTGCTCGGGCGGGTAACCTACAATGAGCAGTTCTTC.

This clone showed up just once. The CDR3 bases are TGTGCCAGCAGCTCCGGGACAGGGGTGGGAGAGACCCAGTACTTC. Protein: CASSSGTGVGETQYF. The rearrangement links TRBV7-9 to TRBJ2-5; the match to TRBD1 covers 10 bases. There are 15 residues in the CDR3. Germline CDR1 reads SEHNR; CDR2 reads FQNEAQ (reference sequence). The J segment lost 4 bases and the V segment lost 4 bases, leaving 6 bases of the junction unmatched.

The chain combines TRBV7-9 with TRBJ2-7, with TRBD1 matching 7 bases. Trimming took 3 bases from V and 5 from J; bases not matched to a gene: 10. The CDR3 length is 15 residues. The germline V gene encodes CDR1 SEHNR and CDR2 FQNEAQ (reference sequence). CDR3 in DNA: TGTGCCAGCAGCTTTTCAGGGGGTCAGAGGAACGAGCAGTACTTC. This encodes CASSFSGGQRNEQYF.

The chain recombines TRBV15 with TRBJ2-6, with D uncertain. The CDR3 covers 15 residues. Trimming stripped 0 bases from V and 2 bases from J, with 5 bases between. The V gene's germline CDR1 is LNHNV and CDR2 YYDKDF (reference sequence). This CDR3 reads CATSRERTGANVLTF. DNA of the CDR3: TGTGCCACCAGCAGAGAGAGAACTGGGGCCAACGTCCTGACTTTC.